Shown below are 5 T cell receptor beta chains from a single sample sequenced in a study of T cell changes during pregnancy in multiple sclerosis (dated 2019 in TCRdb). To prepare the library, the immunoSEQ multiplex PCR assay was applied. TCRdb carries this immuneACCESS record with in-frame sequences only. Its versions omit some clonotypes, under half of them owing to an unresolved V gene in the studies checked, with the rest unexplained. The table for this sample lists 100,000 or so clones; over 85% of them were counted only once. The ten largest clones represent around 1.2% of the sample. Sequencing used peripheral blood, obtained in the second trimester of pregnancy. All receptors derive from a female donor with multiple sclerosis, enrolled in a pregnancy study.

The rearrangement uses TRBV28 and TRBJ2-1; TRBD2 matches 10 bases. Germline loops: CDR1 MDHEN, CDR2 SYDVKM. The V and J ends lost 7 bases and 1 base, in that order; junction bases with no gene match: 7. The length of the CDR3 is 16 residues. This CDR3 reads CASKGLAGESYNEQFF. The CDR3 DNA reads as TGTGCCAGCAAAGGGCTAGCGGGAGAGTCCTACAATGAGCAGTTCTTC.

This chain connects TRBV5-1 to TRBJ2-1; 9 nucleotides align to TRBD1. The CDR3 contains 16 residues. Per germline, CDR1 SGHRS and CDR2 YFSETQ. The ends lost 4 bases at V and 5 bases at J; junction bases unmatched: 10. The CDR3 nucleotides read TGCGCCAGCAGCGCCGGACAGGGGCTATGGGACAATGAGCAGTTCTTC. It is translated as CASSAGQGLWDNEQFF.

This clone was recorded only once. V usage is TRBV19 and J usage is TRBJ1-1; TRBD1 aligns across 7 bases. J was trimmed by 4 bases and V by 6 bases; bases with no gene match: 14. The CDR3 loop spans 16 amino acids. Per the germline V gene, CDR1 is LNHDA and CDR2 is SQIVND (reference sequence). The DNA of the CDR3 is TGTGCCAGTAGCCCGTTGGGAGCAGGGGGACGCACTGAAGCTTTCTTT. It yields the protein CASSPLGAGGRTEAFF.

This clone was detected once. This CDR3 reads CASSFPGRESYEQYF. The DNA for the CDR3 is TGTGCCAGCAGCTTCCCAGGACGGGAGTCCTACGAGCAGTACTTC. The chain joins TRBV5-6 to TRBJ2-7; D might be TRBD2 (6 bases). Germline V gene data show CDR1 as SGHDT and CDR2 as YYEEEE. Trimming cost V 2 bases and J 1 base, with 13 bases left between them. This CDR3 region has 15 residues.

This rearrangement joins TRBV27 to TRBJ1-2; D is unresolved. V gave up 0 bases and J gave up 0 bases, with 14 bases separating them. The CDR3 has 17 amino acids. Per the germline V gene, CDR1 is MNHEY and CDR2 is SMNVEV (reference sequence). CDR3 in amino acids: CASSLSPGSLTNYGYTF. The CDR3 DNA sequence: TGTGCCAGCAGTTTATCGCCAGGATCCCTCACTAACTATGGCTACACCTTC.